Listed below are T cell receptor beta chains from one sample, sequenced in a study of blood T cell repertoires in COVID-19. Using immunoSEQ multiplex PCR, the repertoire was profiled, and TCRdb retains in-frame clones only, with some absent. The sample holds roughly 100,000 clones, 75% to 85% seen once. Input material: peripheral blood. Source of these receptors: a man aged 55 to 70 with acute or convalescent COVID-19. Both conserved end residues are part of each CDR3. Where a row states a size, it is once, few, many or the class of an expanded clone; other rows omit it.

clone size	V gene	J gene	CDR3 length	CDR3 protein
.	TRBV28	TRBJ1-3	15	CASSPSGESGNTIYF
.	TRBV7-3	TRBJ2-7	14	CASSSTGGSYEQYF
.	TRBV28	TRBJ1-1	14	CASSLEMMNTEAFF
.	TRBV30	TRBJ1-1	15	CAWSVRGREVTEAFF
few	TRBV7-9	TRBJ2-3	14	CASRFDSLTDTQYF
.	TRBV4-1	TRBJ1-3	16	CASSQDRTDTGNTIYF
once	TRBV19	TRBJ1-6	17	CASSIEQTGTRNSPLHF
.	TRBV21-1	TRBJ1-5	16	CASKRYRLDNQPQQHF
.	TRBV19	TRBJ2-1	16	CASSTAGLAGLNEQFF
few	TRBV5-1	TRBJ1-1	15	CASSLRRGSNTEAFF
.	TRBV11-3	TRBJ2-5	15	CASSLGDRAQETQYF
.	TRBV12-5	TRBJ2-2	14	CASRQGQDTGELFF
once	TRBV29-1	TRBJ1-2	13	CSVRGNTNYGYTF
.	TRBV9	TRBJ2-2	12	CASSPPTGELFF
.	TRBV7-6	TRBJ1-3	16	CASSLGISPIGNTIYF
.	TRBV7-9	TRBJ1-2	15	CASSLVPGRPYGYTF
.	TRBV9	TRBJ1-1	12	CASSVGHTEAFF
.	TRBV5-1	TRBJ2-4	14	CASSLETSRNIQYF
.	TRBV13	TRBJ1-2	17	CASSFRGGGIHHYGYTF
.	TRBV7-2	TRBJ1-6	15	CASSSWGQGNSPLHF
.	TRBV20-1	TRBJ2-3	11	CSASSGTREYF
.	TRBV5-4	TRBJ2-3	17	CASSGKVSGRVTDTQYF
.	TRBV3-1/TRBV3-2	TRBJ2-1	15	CASSQRLGPYNEQFF
.	TRBV19	TRBJ1-5	13	CASTITGYQPQHF
.	TRBV5-6	TRBJ2-2	17	CASSFSRRDRETGELFF
once	TRBV30	TRBJ1-5	13	CAWSVRSHQPQHF
few	TRBV12-5	TRBJ1-5	11	CASGSGQPQHF
.	TRBV28	TRBJ2-2	16	CASRNGLAANTGELFF
.	TRBV29-1	TRBJ1-4	13	CSVETVPNEKLFF
.	TRBV30	TRBJ2-7	13	CAWSSGGFYEQYF
.	TRBV6-2/TRBV6-3	TRBJ2-7	14	CASSYTLDSYEQYF
.	TRBV7-3	TRBJ2-5	15	CASSPRQGLGETQYF
.	TRBV30	TRBJ1-5	13	CAWSVREGQPQHF
.	TRBV25-1	TRBJ1-6	15	CASSLWGTANSPLHF
.	TRBV29-1	TRBJ1-3	11	CSVELGNTIYF
few	TRBV6-5	TRBJ1-5	15	CASQKTDRANQPQHF
few	TRBV7-3	TRBJ2-1	16	CASSQTSGRLYNEQFF
.	TRBV27	TRBJ2-3	15	CASIKASPYTDTQYF
.	TRBV7-2	TRBJ1-4	15	CASSHNRAGEGKLFF
.	TRBV5-1	TRBJ2-2	14	CASSFRTGAGELFF
.	TRBV19	TRBJ1-2	16	CASTPRTGANNYGYTF
.	TRBV7-9	TRBJ1-3	15	CASSLGRGAGNTIYF
.	TRBV4-1	TRBJ2-3	15	CASSRGGGASDTQYF
.	TRBV2	TRBJ1-1	14	CASSRGRQNTEAFF
few	TRBV18	TRBJ1-4	14	CASSQGRVDEKLFF
.	TRBV11-2	TRBJ2-7	18	CASSSGVAGGGLADEQYF
.	TRBV20-1	TRBJ2-5	15	CSASWGGVGVETQYF
.	TRBV14	TRBJ1-5	14	CASSIQGSNQPQHF
.	TRBV3-1/TRBV3-2	TRBJ1-1	16	CASSLSGAGMNTEAFF
.	TRBV7-2	TRBJ2-7	15	CASSLFTGGMGEQYF
.	TRBV7-9	TRBJ1-2	15	CASRPTTGNFYGYTF
.	TRBV4-1	TRBJ1-1	16	CASSQGPYRGGTEAFF
.	TRBV3-1/TRBV3-2	TRBJ1-4	16	CASSQFSGAVQEKLFF
.	TRBV5-4	TRBJ2-1	15	CASSPSGYAYNEQFF
.	TRBV6-5	TRBJ1-6	15	CASSLGQGVYSPLHF